The 21 T cell receptor beta chains below were found in one sample sequenced in a study of untreated major depressive disorder. Sequencing was performed with immunoSEQ multiplex PCR; in TCRdb, only in-frame clones are kept and a portion is missing. The sample has roughly 13,000 clones, 85% to 95% seen once; the top ten hold approximately 1.7%. The antigens these receptors bind are not known. Study-level findings and limits: CD4+ T cells from depressed patients used TRBV05-01 (Vbeta 5.1) more often than controls.

Sequencing was carried out using CD4+ T cells from PBMCs. These receptors were taken from a woman in her twenties or thirties with major depressive disorder.

In this sample, this clone turned up once. The CDR3 sequence is CASSQVSASGISYEQYF. The CDR3, as DNA: TGCGCCAGCAGCCAAGTGAGTGCAAGCGGGATCTCCTACGAGCAGTACTTC. The rearrangement joins TRBV4-1 to TRBJ2-7, with 7 bases identical to TRBD2. Germline-derived CDR1 and CDR2 are MGHRA and YSYEKL. This CDR3 has 17 amino acids. The V segment lost 1 base and the J segment 0 bases; nucleotides outside the gene matches: 9.

V gene TRBV27 combines with J gene TRBJ1-6; D unresolved. V was pared by 4 bases and J by 8 bases, with 6 bases between. The germline V gene has CDR1 MNHEY and CDR2 SMNVEV (reference sequence). The CDR3 consists of 12 residues. The CDR3 DNA is TGTGCCAGCAGTTCCGTCGATTCACCCCTCCACTTT. Translation: CASSSVDSPLHF.

This sequence joins TRBV5-1 and TRBJ2-4; a possible D gene is TRBD1 (5 bases). This CDR3 comprises 13 residues. Germline loops: CDR1 SGHRS, CDR2 YFSETQ. Trimming stripped 4 bases from V and 4 bases from J, with 9 bases between. The CDR3 reads CASSVDTKNIQYF. CDR3 sequence (DNA): TGCGCCAGCAGCGTGGACACGAAAAACATTCAGTACTTC.

By its share, this clone is large (0.1 to 1%). The chain recombines TRBV30 with TRBJ1-3; 7 bases line up with TRBD1. The ends lost 5 bases at V and 1 base at J; junction bases unmatched: 14. CDR3 size: 17 residues. From germline, CDR1 is GTSNPN and CDR2 SVGIG (reference sequence). CDR3 sequence: CAWVVTGKGQSGNTIYF. CDR3 bases: TGTGCCTGGGTAGTAACAGGGAAGGGACAGTCTGGAAACACCATATATTTT.

V and J are TRBV10-2 and TRBJ2-7, with D perhaps assigned TRBD1 or TRBD2 (6 bases each). CDR3 size: 16 residues. In germline, CDR1 is WSHSY, CDR2 SAAADI. Trimming removed 4 bases from V and 2 bases from J, with 18 bases in between. The CDR3 DNA sequence: TGCGCCAGCAGTGGGGGGGCGGCCCCTAATCCCTACGAGCAGTACTTC. The encoded protein is CASSGGAAPNPYEQYF.

For the CDR3, the DNA is TGCAGCGGGCAGGGCTGGACTGAAGCTTTCTTT. It yields the protein CSGQGWTEAFF. The gene calls are TRBV29-1 and TRBJ1-1; perhaps TRBD1 as D (5 bases). The CDR3 runs to 11 residues. Germline V lookup: CDR1 SQVTM, CDR2 ANQGSEA. The germline V and J ends were trimmed by 7 bases and 5 bases, with 11 bases remaining between them. The full variable domain, rest sourced from reference TRBV29-1 and TRBJ1-1, is SAVISQKPSRDICQRGTSLTIQCQVDSQVTMMFWYRQQPGQSLTLIATANQGSEATYESGFVIDKFPISRPNLTFSTLTVSNMSPEDSSIYLCSGQGWTEAFFGQGTRLTVV.

The chain links TRBV27 to TRBJ1-4, with a tentative D call TRBD1 (5 bases). Trimming left V 3 bases short and J 6 bases short, with 11 bases between. Germline CDR1 and CDR2: MNHEY and SMNVEV (reference sequence). The CDR3 is 14 residues long. This CDR3 is CASSFRGADEKLFF. In nucleotides, the CDR3 is TGTGCCAGCAGTTTCCGGGGCGCAGATGAAAAACTGTTTTTT.

The rearrangement uses TRBV19 and TRBJ1-3; no definite D call. The length of the CDR3 is 11 residues. The ends were cut back, 6 bases at V and 3 bases at J, with 3 bases in the middle. Germline loops: CDR1 LNHDA, CDR2 SQIVND (reference sequence). CDR3 amino acids: CASRIGNTIYF. The CDR3 DNA reads as TGTGCCAGTAGGATTGGAAACACCATATATTTT.

This chain connects TRBV27 to TRBJ1-2, with D possibly being TRBD1 (5 bases). CDR1 is MNHEY and CDR2 is SMNVEV in the germline V gene (reference sequence). V lost 7 bases to trimming and J lost 4 bases, with 16 bases between them. This CDR3 comprises 14 residues. For the CDR3, the DNA is TGTGCCAGCACCAATAACGGGGGGACCTATGGCTACACCTTC. Encoded protein: CASTNNGGTYGYTF.

This clone was observed once. The CDR3 spells CASSLRADQETQYF. CDR3 DNA: TGTGCCAGCAGCTTACGGGCGGACCAAGAGACCCAGTACTTC. The rearrangement joins TRBV7-9 to TRBJ2-5; D remains unclear. Trimming left V 2 bases short and J 0 bases short, with 7 bases between. The CDR3 extends over 14 amino acids. The germline V gene has CDR1 SEHNR and CDR2 FQNEAQ (reference sequence).

This clone was observed a few times. V and J are TRBV29-1 and TRBJ2-1; 7 bases align to TRBD2. Germline values: CDR1 SQVTM, CDR2 ANQGSEA. The CDR3 sequence is 13 residues long. V trimming: 8 bases; J trimming: 2 bases; junction bases outside the gene matches: 6. CDR3 in DNA: TGCAGCACCGGGACTACAACCTACAATGAGCAGTTCTTC. It translates to CSTGTTTYNEQFF.

V and J are TRBV18 and TRBJ2-7; D is perhaps TRBD2 (5 bases). V lost 5 bases and J 7 bases, leaving 27 bases between the germline ends. The CDR3 runs to 17 residues. CDR1 is KGHSH, CDR2 LQKENI, per germline. The DNA for the CDR3 is TGTGCCAGCTCAACGGCCGGGCGTGGAGGTTTTCCGAGGGAGCAGTACTTC. This translates into CASSTAGRGGFPREQYF.

The genes are TRBV7-9 and TRBJ1-1; possibly TRBD1 for D (6 bases). This CDR3 is 14 amino acids long. V lost 3 bases and J lost 6, with 14 bases in between. Germline V gene data show CDR1 as SEHNR and CDR2 as FQNEAQ (reference sequence). The CDR3 region is CASSFEGVSAEAFF. The CDR3 DNA sequence: TGTGCCAGCAGCTTTGAGGGGGTTAGTGCTGAAGCTTTCTTT.

The chain links TRBV4-1 to TRBJ2-1; D is undetermined. Germline CDR1 and CDR2: MGHRA and YSYEKL. This CDR3 region has 15 residues. The V gene lost 0 bases and the J gene lost 2 bases, with 8 bases spanning the gap. CDR3 coding DNA: TGCGCCAGCAGCCAAGAACTTGTCCCCTACAATGAGCAGTTCTTC. The encoded protein is CASSQELVPYNEQFF.

This chain joins TRBV5-1 and TRBJ2-7, with unresolved D. Trimming cost V 4 bases and J 0 bases, with 26 bases left between them. This CDR3 contains 19 residues. CDR1 is SGHRS, CDR2 YFSETQ, per germline. The CDR3 nucleotides read TGCGCCAGCAGCCGTACCGCCTTTGCGGCCGACACAAGCTCCTACGAGCAGTACTTC. Residues: CASSRTAFAADTSSYEQYF.

The rearrangement joins TRBV11-2 to TRBJ1-1; TRBD1 is a possible D gene (6 bases). This CDR3 contains 13 residues. V was trimmed by 0 bases and J by 5 bases, leaving 7 bases between them. Per the germline V gene, CDR1 is SGHAT and CDR2 is FQNNGV. The CDR3 bases are TGTGCCAGCAGCTTAGAACAGGGAACTGAAGCTTTCTTT. The encoded protein is CASSLEQGTEAFF.

V gene TRBV9 combines with J gene TRBJ1-4; 8 nucleotides agree with TRBD1. This CDR3 has 15 residues. The V gene end was trimmed by 2 bases and the J gene end by 5 bases; junction bases not matched to a gene: 5. Germline V lookup: CDR1 SGDLS, CDR2 YYNGEE. CDR3 in amino acids: CASSVGDRQNEKLFF. The CDR3, as DNA: TGTGCCAGCAGCGTGGGGGACAGGCAGAATGAAAAACTGTTTTTT. Using reference TRBV9 and TRBJ1-4 for the parts outside the CDR3, the full variable domain is DSGVTQTPKHLITATGQRVTLRCSPRSGDLSVYWYQQSLDQGLQFLIQYYNGEERAKGNILERFSAQQFPDLHSELNLSSLELGDSALYFCASSVGDRQNEKLFFGSGTQLSVL.

The rearrangement uses TRBV6-5 and TRBJ1-1; possible D gene TRBD1, 5 bases. Per the germline V gene, CDR1 is MNHEY and CDR2 is SVGAGI. V was shortened by 2 bases and J by 1 base, with 8 bases between the two germline ends. The CDR3 is 14 residues long. CDR3 protein: CASSYVGENTEAFF. CDR3 DNA: TGTGCCAGCAGTTACGTGGGGGAGAACACTGAAGCTTTCTTT.

The genes are TRBV5-1 and TRBJ2-2; TRBD2 might be the D (6 bases). The germline CDR1 and CDR2 sequences are SGHRS and YFSETQ. V gave up 1 base and J gave up 1 base, with 8 bases separating them. The CDR3 is made up of 15 amino acids. The CDR3 sequence is CASSLRGGNTGELFF. The CDR3 nucleotides read TGCGCCAGCAGCTTGCGGGGAGGGAACACCGGGGAGCTGTTTTTT.

The rearrangement links TRBV7-2 to TRBJ1-2, with a possible D match to TRBD1 (5 bases). CDR1 SGHTA and CDR2 FQGNSA come from the germline V gene. CDR3 size: 14 residues. Trimming took 0 bases from V and 5 from J, leaving 10 bases between them. This CDR3 reads CASSLAQRGYGYTF. The CDR3, as DNA: TGTGCCAGCAGCTTAGCGCAAAGGGGTTATGGCTACACCTTC.

J is TRBJ2-5 and V is TRBV5-1; tentative D call: TRBD1 (6 bases). CDR3 length: 14 amino acids. V dropped 4 bases and J dropped 5 bases, with 15 bases sitting between them. Germline CDR1 is SGHRS and CDR2 is YFSETQ. In DNA form, the CDR3 reads TGCGCCAGCAGCCCTACCACAGGGCTGGAGACCCAGTACTTC. Its protein product is CASSPTTGLETQYF.